The 31 T cell receptor beta chains reported below all come from one sample, sequenced in a study of molecular identifiers for immune sequencing clone quantification. TCRdb analysed the PCR reads with MiXCR anew, one entry per CDR3 protein. The table lists about 97,000 distinct CDR3 sequences, roughly 24% of them singletons, with 0.94% in the top ten. Sequenced input: naive CD8+ T cells from blood, with Jurkat cell RNA spiked in. As to subset: FACS-sorted CD8+CD4-CCR7+CD45RA+ naive T cells. These receptors came from a human donor in good health. Some libraries in this study had Jurkat cell RNA spiked in.

This clonotype was seen repeatedly, ten times or more. The V gene is TRBV7-6, the J gene TRBJ1-4, with TRBD1 identical over 8 bases. Germline V CDR1 and CDR2: SGHVS, FNYEAQ. CDR3 length equals 15 residues. The trim removed 5 bases at V and 8 bases at J, leaving 10 bases unmatched. CDR3: CASSPSPDRGEKLFF. The CDR3 DNA reads as TGTGCCAGCAGCCCGAGCCCAGACAGGGGCGAAAAACTGTTTTTT.

On this clonotype itself: Possible read error: a much larger clone is one base away. The conserved closing phenylalanine or tryptophan is absent in this CDR3, likely reflecting a read error. J is TRBJ2-7 and V is TRBV4-1, with D possibly being TRBD1 or TRBD2 (5 bases each). CDR1 is MGHRA and CDR2 is YSYEKL in the germline V gene. This CDR3 comprises 16 residues. V gave up 2 bases and J gave up 7 bases, with 21 bases separating them. DNA of the CDR3: TGCGCCAGCAGCCAACCGGGGCAGGGCCTTTCGAGGGAGCAGTACTAC. This codes for CASSQPGQGLSREQYY.

This clonotype was detected a few times. This may be a read error: a much more frequent sequence differs by one nucleotide. The conserved phenylalanine or tryptophan normally closing the CDR3 is absent here, so this likely arose from a read error. The J gene is TRBJ1-5, the V gene TRBV5-6; D not resolved. V shed 1 base and J shed 2 bases, with 4 bases lying between them. This CDR3 spans 13 amino acids. CDR1 is SGHDT, CDR2 YYEEEE, per germline. The CDR3 bases are TGTGCCAGCAGCTTGTCAGGCAATCAGCCCCAGCATCTT. This sequence encodes CASSLSGNQPQHL.

Comments on this clonotype: This may come from a read error, since a much larger clone is one base off. J is TRBJ2-2 and V is TRBV6-2 or TRBV6-3; D unresolved. This CDR3 has 13 residues. The V gene lost 2 bases and the J gene lost 9 bases, with 10 bases spanning the gap. Germline assignment: CDR1 MNHEY and CDR2 SVGEGT. This CDR3 reads CASSYRDGWELFF. The CDR3 bases are TGTGCCAGCAGTTACCGAGACGGGTGGGAGCTGTTTTTT.

This clonotype was seen many times. The chain recombines TRBV7-9 with TRBJ2-7; D possibly uses TRBD1 or TRBD2 (5 bases each). Germline CDR1 is SEHNR and CDR2 is FQNEAQ (reference sequence). V lost 4 bases and J 0 bases, leaving 13 bases between the germline ends. The CDR3 is made up of 15 amino acids. CDR3 sequence (DNA): TGTGCCAGCAGCTCCACGGGACGGAGCTCCTACGAGCAGTACTTC. This encodes CASSSTGRSSYEQYF.

There are many counts of this clonotype. The CDR3 region has the DNA TGTGCCAGCAGTTTGTCCCCTGGGGGTGGCTACACCTTC. It codes for CASSLSPGGGYTF. The rearrangement links TRBV27 to TRBJ1-2, with a possible D match to TRBD1 (5 bases). CDR3 size: 13 residues. Germline V gene sequence: CDR1 MNHEY, CDR2 SMNVEV (reference sequence). With 3 bases removed from V and 7 bases from J, the gap between germline ends came to 12 bases.

For this clonotype: Just one base apart from a much larger clone, this may be a read error. V usage is TRBV7-2 and J usage is TRBJ2-7; D possibly corresponds to TRBD2 (5 bases). The CDR3 is 13 residues long. V was trimmed by 5 bases and J by 3 bases, leaving 11 bases between them. Germline V gene lookup returns CDR1 SGHTA and CDR2 FQGNSA. This CDR3 is CASSQTDFYEQYF. The CDR3 DNA sequence: TGTGCCAGCAGCCAGACGGACTTCTACGAGCAGTACTTC.

This clonotype was found a few times. The J gene is TRBJ2-7, the V gene TRBV5-1; the D gene is possibly TRBD1 (8 bases). V lost 3 bases, J lost 2 bases, and 21 bases lay in between. Germline CDR1 reads SGHRS; CDR2 reads YFSETQ. This CDR3 is 17 amino acids long. CDR3 sequence reads: CASSSTGEGGPTYEQYF. For the CDR3, the DNA is TGCGCCAGCAGCTCGACAGGGGAGGGAGGACCTACCTACGAGCAGTACTTC.

The CDR3 nucleotides read TGTGCCAGCAGCCAAGAAGTACCCCTCCCTACGCAGTATTTT. This sequence encodes CASSQEVPLPTQYF. V usage is TRBV3-2 and J usage is TRBJ2-3; TRBD2, the D gene given by the table, was not confirmed from the DNA. TRBV3-2 is marked as a pseudogene. CDR3 length: 14 residues.

On this clonotype itself: Given a much more abundant clone one base away, this may be a read error. J is TRBJ2-1 and V is TRBV4-3; 8 bases match TRBD1. The CDR3 has 17 amino acids. Looked up from germline, CDR1 is LGHNA and CDR2 is YSLEER. CDR3 nucleotides: TGCGCCAGCAGCCAAGAACCCGGGACAGGCTCCTACAATGAGCAGTCCTTC. This sequence encodes CASSQEPGTGSYNEQSF.

This clonotype was picked up many times. At one end the junction does not follow the germline gene, possibly because of a read error. The chain recombines TRBV5-1 with TRBJ2-7; 7 bases are a match to TRBD1. Germline loops: CDR1 SGHRS, CDR2 YFSETQ. The CDR3 consists of 13 residues. DNA of the CDR3: TGTGCCAGTAGTACCGGGACAGCCTACGAGCAGTACTTC. Translating gives CASSTGTAYEQYF. The entire variable domain, with the rest obtained from reference TRBV5-1 and TRBJ2-7, is as follows: KAGVTQTPRYLIKTRGQQVTLSCSPISGHRSVSWYQQTPGQGLQFLFEYFSETQRNKGNFPGRFSGRQFSNSRSEMNVSTLELGDSALYLCASSTGTAYEQYFGPGTRLTVT.

This clonotype was detected many times. This sequence joins TRBV5-4 and TRBJ2-3; possible D gene TRBD2, 6 bases. The CDR3 consists of 14 residues. V was cut by 2 bases and J by 1 base, with 8 bases left in between. Per the germline V gene, CDR1 is SGHNT and CDR2 is YYREEE (reference sequence). In nucleotides, the CDR3 is TGTGCCAGCAGCTTTCGCGGGGGCACAGATACGCAGTATTTT. Translating it yields CASSFRGGTDTQYF. The full variable domain, with the rest looked up from reference TRBV5-4 and TRBJ2-3, is ETGVTQSPTHLIKTRGQQVTLRCSSQSGHNTVSWYQQALGQGPQFIFQYYREEENGRGNFPPRFSGLQFPNYSSELNVNALELDDSALYLCASSFRGGTDTQYFGPGTRLTVL.

This clonotype was recorded many times. The genes are TRBV5-5 and TRBJ1-3, with D perhaps TRBD1 (5 bases). Germline CDR1 and CDR2: SGHKS and YYEKEE (reference sequence). This CDR3 has 16 amino acids. V was cut by 0 bases and J by 1 base, with 11 bases left in between. CDR3 DNA sequence: TGTGCCAGCAGCTTGGGGCAGGGCGGTTCTGGAAACACCATATATTTT. As protein: CASSLGQGGSGNTIYF.

With respect to this clonotype: A single base separates this from a much larger clone, so it may be a read error. In DNA, the CDR3 is TGTGCCAGCAGGACACAGGGGGCTTCTCAGCCCCAGCATTTT. This encodes CASRTQGASQPQHF. This sequence joins TRBV27 and TRBJ1-5; the match to TRBD1 covers 9 bases. Germline values: CDR1 MNHEY, CDR2 SMNVEV (reference sequence). With V trimmed by 6 bases and J by 6 bases, 6 bases remained unmatched. The CDR3 is 14 residues long.

The V and J genes are TRBV11-3 and TRBJ2-2, with D possibly matching TRBD2 (6 bases). CDR1 SGHNT and CDR2 YENEEA come from the germline V gene. The CDR3 loop spans 13 amino acids. Trimming pared 5 bases from V and 5 bases from J, leaving 9 bases between. Written as DNA, the CDR3 is TGTGCCAGCAGCCCTGGGGGGACCGGGGAGCTGTTTTTT. Protein sequence: CASSPGGTGELFF.

In this sample, this clonotype turned up once. A much larger clone differs by one base, so this may be a read error. The V gene is TRBV21-1, the J gene TRBJ2-2; the table's D call of TRBD2 was not tested on the DNA. TRBV21-1 is a listed pseudogene. This CDR3 has 19 residues. The CDR3 coding sequence is TGTGCCAGCAGCAAAGCAACTAGCGGGATGCGGGCGAACCCCGGGGAGCTGTTTTTT. This sequence encodes CASSKATSGMRANPGELFF.

V gene TRBV27 combines with J gene TRBJ1-1, with no clear D. The germline V and J ends were trimmed by 4 bases and 4 bases, with 22 bases remaining between them. Germline assignment: CDR1 MNHEY and CDR2 SMNVEV (reference sequence). The CDR3 is 17 residues long. The CDR3 sequence: CASSSSRTDNFGTEAFF. For the CDR3, the DNA is TGTGCCAGCAGTTCATCCCGGACCGACAATTTTGGCACTGAAGCTTTCTTT.

This clonotype appeared many times. The gene calls are TRBV2 and TRBJ2-6; a weak D match, TRBD1 (6 bases). V lost 9 bases and J 0 bases, leaving 6 bases between the germline ends. The V gene's germline CDR1 is SNHLY and CDR2 FYNNEI. The CDR3 runs 13 residues. Written as DNA, the CDR3 is TGTGCCAGACAGGGCTCTGGGGCCAACGTCCTGACTTTC. Its protein is CARQGSGANVLTF.

Of note for this clonotype: This clone may be a read error of a much larger clone one base away. The rearrangement uses TRBV20-1 and TRBJ2-7, with D possibly matching TRBD1 (5 bases). Trimming took off 5 bases at V and 2 bases at J, with 13 bases between the two ends. CDR1 and CDR2 from the germline V gene are DFQATT and SNEGSKA (reference sequence). This CDR3 is 13 amino acids long. The CDR3 spells CSADGRATYEQYF. The DNA for the CDR3 is TGCAGTGCTGACGGCAGGGCAACCTACGAGCAGTACTTC.

This clonotype was seen only a few times. The chain carries TRBV9 and TRBJ2-1, with 12 bases that match TRBD2. Per the germline V gene, CDR1 is SGDLS and CDR2 is YYNGEE. V shed 4 bases, J shed 3 bases, and the junction held 5 bases outside the gene matches. This CDR3 spans 16 amino acids. CDR3 bases: TGTGCCAGCAGCCCTAGCGGGGGGGGGGTCTACAATGAGCAGTTCTTC. Translating gives CASSPSGGGVYNEQFF.

The sample holds many counts of this clonotype. The chain combines TRBV27 with TRBJ2-7, with D possibly being TRBD1 (5 bases). Looked up from germline, CDR1 is MNHEY and CDR2 is SMNVEV (reference sequence). The CDR3 covers 15 residues. The V gene lost 2 bases and the J gene lost 2 bases, with 13 bases spanning the gap. CDR3: CASSLAGYGAYEQYF. The CDR3 DNA reads TGTGCCAGCAGTTTAGCAGGGTATGGAGCCTACGAGCAGTACTTC.

The chain employs TRBV7-4 and TRBJ2-7; D may be TRBD1 (7 bases). Germline assignment: CDR1 SGHVT and CDR2 SQSDAQ. V dropped 4 bases and J dropped 7 bases, with 17 bases sitting between them. This CDR3 comprises 14 residues. For the CDR3, the DNA is TGTGCCAGCAGCTACCTCGGACAGGCGGGGGAGCAGTACTTC. Its protein is CASSYLGQAGEQYF.

Remarks on this clonotype: The CDR3 ends on some other residue instead of the conserved phenylalanine or tryptophan, so this is likely a read error. The V gene is TRBV5-6, the J gene TRBJ2-5, with a possible D match to TRBD2 (6 bases). Between the trimmed V and J ends, which lost 4 bases and 3 bases, there was a span of 13 bases. This CDR3 contains 14 residues. CDR1 is SGHDT, CDR2 YYEEEE, per germline. In DNA form, the CDR3 reads TGTGCCAGCAGCCCGCCGACTAGAAAAGAGACCCAGTACTCC. This gives the protein CASSPPTRKETQYS.

Comment on this clonotype: A much more abundant neighbour one base away suggests this may be a read error. The chain combines TRBV20-1 with TRBJ2-3; D remains unclear. CDR1 DFQATT and CDR2 SNEGSKA come from the germline V gene (reference sequence). The CDR3 spans 13 residues. Trimming took 5 bases from V and 2 from J, leaving 11 bases between them. The CDR3 DNA sequence: TGCAGTGCTTGCGGTGCCATCACAGATACGCAGTATTTT. Amino acids: CSACGAITDTQYF.

This clonotype was recorded at least ten times. The chain has TRBV6-6 and TRBJ2-2; 7 bases fit TRBD2. In germline, CDR1 is MNHNY, CDR2 SVGAGI (reference sequence). V lost 5 bases and J lost 4; bases outside the gene matches: 4. There are 14 residues in the CDR3. CDR3 coding DNA: TGTGCCAGCAGTGAGCGGGAACGCACCGGGGAGCTGTTTTTT. It encodes CASSERERTGELFF.

This clonotype came up many times. The gene calls are TRBV25-1 and TRBJ2-7; TRBD2 is a possible D gene (5 bases). CDR3 size: 15 residues. The V end was cut by 4 bases, the J end by 2 bases, with 15 bases between. CDR1 and CDR2 from the germline V gene are MGHDK and SYGVNS. CDR3 sequence: CASSGKLSGAYEQYF. The CDR3, as DNA: TGTGCCAGCAGTGGAAAGCTCTCCGGGGCCTACGAGCAGTACTTC.

In this sample, this clonotype turned up many times. The chain recombines TRBV6-5 with TRBJ2-3, with D hard to call. Trimming pared 0 bases from V and 0 bases from J, leaving 10 bases between. Germline CDR1 is MNHEY and CDR2 is SVGAGI. The CDR3 is made up of 16 amino acids. The CDR3: CASSYSMLGSTDTQYF. The CDR3 DNA is TGTGCCAGCAGTTACTCGATGTTAGGGAGCACAGATACGCAGTATTTT.

In its sample, this clonotype was seen many times. The V gene is TRBV30, the J gene TRBJ2-7, with a possible D match to TRBD1 (5 bases). V lost 5 bases to trimming and J lost 5 bases, with 16 bases between them. Germline values: CDR1 GTSNPN, CDR2 SVGIG (reference sequence). The CDR3 totals 13 residues. The CDR3, as DNA: TGTGCCTGGGCCCTTATGGGGCGCCACGAGCAGTACTTC. Amino acids: CAWALMGRHEQYF.

This clonotype was detected only a few times. The rearrangement uses TRBV6-6 and TRBJ2-7; weak D call: TRBD2 (6 bases). The CDR3 length is 15 residues. CDR1 and CDR2 (germline): MNHNY, SVGAGI (reference sequence). The V gene lost 0 bases and the J gene lost 2 bases, with 11 bases spanning the gap. In DNA form, the CDR3 reads TGTGCCAGCAGTTACTCTAGCGGTGCAGCCTACGAGCAGTACTTC. Its protein product is CASSYSSGAAYEQYF.

There are many counts of this clonotype. The V gene is TRBV6-5, the J gene TRBJ1-5; D possibly corresponds to TRBD1 (6 bases). The CDR3 sequence is 13 residues long. The germline V gene has CDR1 MNHEY and CDR2 SVGAGI. V lost 7 bases to trimming and J lost 4 bases, with 11 bases between them. The CDR3 DNA reads TGTGCCAGCATCGGGGGGCGAAATCAGCCCCAGCATTTT. It specifies CASIGGRNQPQHF.

This clonotype was picked up many times. This chain's CDR3 is CASSYHTEAFF. The CDR3 DNA reads TGTGCCAGCAGTTACCACACTGAAGCTTTCTTT. The V and J genes are TRBV6-5 and TRBJ1-1; D call uncertain. CDR3 length: 11 residues. Germline V gives CDR1 MNHEY, CDR2 SVGAGI. V lost 2 bases to trimming and J lost 3 bases, with 1 base between them.